This T cell receptor (beta chain) was recovered during a study of T-cell reconstitution after alpha-beta-depleted transplantation in children. On this clonotype: The target antigen is unknown.

Study-wide results and caveats: Diversity of TCRbeta at day 60 was high in some patients, arising from surviving recipient T cells and thymic progenitors. Once a year had passed after transplant, T-cell counts and diversity came mostly from newly produced T cells. About two months after transplant, alpha-beta T cells reportedly came from several hundred expanded graft clones.

The TCRbeta library incorporated unique molecular identifiers. TCRdb reprocessed the PCR reads via MiXCR and lists one record per CDR3 protein. Found here are about 980,000 distinct CDR3 sequences, around 30% of them singletons; the top ten hold roughly 28%. The CDR3 has 20 amino acids. After removal of 2 bases from V and 2 bases from J, the junction contained 17 bases not matched to a gene. Germline V lookup: CDR1 MNHEY, CDR2 SVGEGT. The V and J genes are TRBV6-2 or TRBV6-3 and TRBJ2-3; 9 nucleotides match TRBD2. The origin of this receptor is a boy younger than two who had a stem cell transplant for SCID, so the T cells may come from the graft donor. The starting material was PBMCs, mostly from graft donor cells, obtained 360 days after TCRalphabeta/CD19-depleted stem cell transplant. The CDR3 reads CASSYVVGPGLAGLTDTQYF. CDR3 DNA: TGTGCCAGCAGTTACGTGGTTGGGCCGGGCCTAGCGGGGCTCACAGATACGCAGTATTTT.